The clone carrying this T cell receptor (beta chain) was detected ten times or more. The sample originates from a study of breast tumors, draining lymph nodes, adjacent tissues. CDR1 is SGHRS and CDR2 is YFSETQ in the germline V gene. The V segment lost 3 bases and the J segment 9 bases; nucleotides outside the gene matches: 9. This CDR3 is 16 amino acids long. TCRdb itself ran the multiplex PCR reads through MiXCR, one entry per CDR3 protein. The repertoire holds under 350,000 distinct CDR3 sequences, over 30% seen once, with under 1.2% in the top ten. Samples came from axillary lymph nodes draining the breast cancer.

This chain uses TRBV5-1 with TRBJ2-1, with 13 nucleotides matching TRBD2. What was sequenced was axillary lymph node tissue. This receptor was identified in a female donor with breast cancer. Some clones in this sample may be carry-over from other donors' samples. CDR3 loop: CASSSGLAGDSSEQFF. In nucleotides, the CDR3 is TGCGCCAGCAGCTCAGGACTAGCGGGAGACTCGAGTGAGCAGTTCTTC. Combining the CDR3 with reference TRBV5-1 and TRBJ2-1 gives the whole variable domain KAGVTQTPRYLIKTRGQQVTLSCSPISGHRSVSWYQQTPGQGLQFLFEYFSETQRNKGNFPGRFSGRQFSNSRSEMNVSTLELGDSALYLCASSSGLAGDSSEQFFGPGTRLTVL.